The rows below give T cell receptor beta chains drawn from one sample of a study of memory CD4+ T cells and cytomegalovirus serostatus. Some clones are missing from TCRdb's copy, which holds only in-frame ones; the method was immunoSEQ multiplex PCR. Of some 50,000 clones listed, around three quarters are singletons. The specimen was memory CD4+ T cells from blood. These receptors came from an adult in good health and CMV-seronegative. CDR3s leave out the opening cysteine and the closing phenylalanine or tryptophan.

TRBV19	ASSILVNTEAF
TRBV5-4	ASSSHTDTQY
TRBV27	ASSHRAQETQY
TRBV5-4	ASSLYGRAGETQY
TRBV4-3	ASGGTFAGKLF
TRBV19	ASSTHSLTEAF
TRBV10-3	AIKGTDRSGYT
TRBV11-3	ASSYGFRENDEQF
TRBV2	ASRFTSSNQPQH
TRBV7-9	ASRTWASGSHNEQF
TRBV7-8	ASTRGGTEAF
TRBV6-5	ASRQGGSYEQY
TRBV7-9	ASSLIGQGLGSYEQY
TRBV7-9	ASSFETGASTDTQY
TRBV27	ASSFLAGATGELF
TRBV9	ASSVVPGGQSDGYT
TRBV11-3	ASSRPVERGVQF
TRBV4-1	ASSQGQGRGYT
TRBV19	AIPQRGYT
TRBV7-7	ASSKGLYNEQF
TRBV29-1	SVEVAAQETQY
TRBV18	ASSPRKLTVTEAF
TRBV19	ASSMEGRETQY
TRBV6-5	ASSGWLSDTEAF
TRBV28	ASSPSYRATRDEKLF
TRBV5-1	ASSSLPGLANEQF
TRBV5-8	ASSRRVNSPLH
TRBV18	ASSSTGNTEAF
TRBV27	ASAAASGRIVETQY
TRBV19	ASGANVLT
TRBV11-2	ASSSQGPVAKNIQY
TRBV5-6	ASSFGTISYEQY
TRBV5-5	ASSEVELGTGELF
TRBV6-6	ASSYTGQYAAEQF
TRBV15	ATSREGARKTQY
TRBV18	ASSPSPQGVNTEAF